These 14 T cell receptor beta chains originate from one sample sequenced in a study of shared clonotypes between healthy human individuals. Clones were read by immunoSEQ multiplex PCR, and TCRdb kept only the in-frame ones, dropping some. The table lists over 2 million clones, over 85% of them singletons. The sequenced sample consisted of naive CD4+ T cells sorted from blood. Subset of the sample: CD45RA+ positively selected. Receptors originate from a young man in good health.

V and J are TRBV6-5 and TRBJ2-5; the D is unclear. The ends were cut back, 2 bases at V and 5 bases at J, with 9 bases in the middle. The CDR3 extends over 13 amino acids. CDR1 and CDR2 from the germline V gene are MNHEY and SVGAGI. The CDR3 region is CASSYGPTETQYF. For the CDR3, the DNA is TGTGCCAGCAGTTACGGACCGACGGAGACCCAGTACTTC.

The chain is built from TRBV28 and TRBJ1-2; D remains ambiguous. The V end lost 2 bases, the J end lost 2 bases, and 18 bases lay between the germline ends. This CDR3 region has 17 residues. Per germline, CDR1 MDHEN and CDR2 SYDVKM. CDR3 sequence (DNA): TGTGCCAGCAGTTTAAGTTTAACAGTCCTCCTCAACTATGGCTACACCTTC. This codes for CASSLSLTVLLNYGYTF.

This chain uses TRBV7-2 with TRBJ2-7; D unresolved. Germline CDR1 SGHTA, CDR2 FQGNSA. V shed 0 bases and J shed 1 base, with 7 bases lying between them. The length of the CDR3 is 14 residues. The CDR3 nucleotides read TGTGCCAGCAGCTTAGCGCGACCTTCCTACGAGCAGTACTTC. It codes for CASSLARPSYEQYF. Using reference TRBV7-2 and TRBJ2-7 for the parts outside the CDR3, the full variable domain is GAGVSQSPSNKVTEKGKDVELRCDPISGHTALYWYRQSLGQGLEFLIYFQGNSAPDKSGLPSDRFSAERTGGSVSTLTIQRTQQEDSAVYLCASSLARPSYEQYFGPGTRLTVT.

V is TRBV15 and J is TRBJ2-3; 10 bases align to TRBD2. CDR1 and CDR2 from the germline V gene are LNHNV and YYDKDF (reference sequence). This CDR3 has 15 residues. V was pared by 8 bases and J by 0 bases, with 5 bases of the junction left unmatched. The CDR3 loop reads CATRSGRLSTDTQYF. The CDR3 coding sequence is TGTGCCACCCGTAGCGGGAGGCTAAGCACAGATACGCAGTATTTT.

This chain connects TRBV30 to TRBJ2-7; D is ambiguous. CDR1 and CDR2 from the germline V gene are GTSNPN and SVGIG (reference sequence). This CDR3 comprises 13 residues. V shed 2 bases and J shed 2 bases, with 10 bases lying between them. DNA for the CDR3: TGTGCCTGGAGTCCCCGCATGACCTACGAGCAGTACTTC. This translates into CAWSPRMTYEQYF.

This clone was observed a single time. The chain joins TRBV2 to TRBJ1-2, with 10 nucleotides matching TRBD1. Germline CDR1 and CDR2: SNHLY and FYNNEI. The CDR3 contains 14 residues. V dropped 6 bases and J dropped 2; count of bases not matched to a gene: 3. This chain's CDR3 is CASRSDRGNYGYTF. The CDR3 DNA reads TGTGCCAGCAGATCGGACAGGGGGAACTATGGCTACACCTTC.

This chain joins TRBV10-3 and TRBJ2-2; a weak D match, TRBD2 (6 bases). Germline loops: CDR1 ENHRY, CDR2 SYGVKD. The CDR3 loop spans 14 amino acids. Trimming cost V 8 bases and J 4 bases, with 14 bases left between them. CDR3 amino acids: CAISLREATGELFF. The CDR3 region has the DNA TGTGCCATCTCTCTCAGGGAGGCCACCGGGGAGCTGTTTTTT.

The chain links TRBV10-3 to TRBJ1-3; 10 bases agree with TRBD1. In germline, CDR1 is ENHRY, CDR2 SYGVKD. V trimming: 3 bases; J trimming: 7 bases; junction bases outside the gene matches: 6. The CDR3 covers 15 residues. The CDR3 DNA reads as TGTGCCATCAGTGACGGGACAGGGGAGGCGAACACCATATATTTT. It yields the protein CAISDGTGEANTIYF.

The J gene is TRBJ1-6, the V gene TRBV5-4, with 7 bases lining up with TRBD1. The CDR3 is made up of 14 amino acids. Losses at the gene ends were 4 bases for V and 7 bases for J; bases not matched to a gene: 5. Germline CDR1 is SGHNT and CDR2 is YYREEE (reference sequence). The CDR3 sequence: CASSLRQGNSPLHF. The DNA for the CDR3 is TGTGCCAGCAGCCTCCGACAGGGCAATTCACCCCTCCACTTT.

This chain connects TRBV18 to TRBJ1-2, with D perhaps TRBD1 (6 bases). The CDR3 totals 15 residues. The germline gives CDR1 KGHSH, CDR2 LQKENI. V was pared by 6 bases and J by 4 bases, with 18 bases between. The CDR3 sequence: CASSLSGTIFYGYTF. CDR3 coding DNA: TGTGCCAGCTCCCTTTCGGGGACAATTTTCTATGGCTACACCTTC.

This chain connects TRBV4-1 to TRBJ1-6; possible D gene TRBD1, 5 bases. Trimming cost V 4 bases and J 6 bases, with 10 bases left between them. There are 14 residues in the CDR3. Germline values: CDR1 MGHRA, CDR2 YSYEKL. The CDR3 region has the DNA TGCGCCAGCAGCCGAGCAGACAGTAATTCACCCCTCCACTTT. Residues: CASSRADSNSPLHF.

This clone appeared a single time. The chain has TRBV5-1 and TRBJ1-3; the D is unclear. V lost 1 base to trimming and J lost 2 bases, with 22 bases between them. Germline V CDR1 and CDR2: SGHRS, YFSETQ. The CDR3 spans 19 residues. For the CDR3, the DNA is TGCGCCAGCAGCTTGTCCCTCGTCGGGAAAGAAAGGCCTGGAAACACCATATATTTT. Translating gives CASSLSLVGKERPGNTIYF. The complete variable domain, with remaining parts taken from reference TRBV5-1 and TRBJ1-3, reads KAGVTQTPRYLIKTRGQQVTLSCSPISGHRSVSWYQQTPGQGLQFLFEYFSETQRNKGNFPGRFSGRQFSNSRSEMNVSTLELGDSALYLCASSLSLVGKERPGNTIYFGEGSWLTVV.

This chain joins TRBV9 and TRBJ1-1; D is perhaps TRBD1 (5 bases). Germline V gives CDR1 SGDLS, CDR2 YYNGEE. The CDR3 covers 17 residues. Trimming removed 0 bases from V and 10 bases from J, with 25 bases in between. DNA for the CDR3: TGTGCCAGCAGCGTAGACGGGGGGAGCTGGCCGACGGGCGGAGCTTTCTTT. Amino acids: CASSVDGGSWPTGGAFF.

The V and J genes are TRBV6-5 and TRBJ1-4; unclear D gene. CDR3 length equals 12 residues. V was cut by 7 bases and J by 8 bases, with 11 bases left in between. Germline V gene lookup returns CDR1 MNHEY and CDR2 SVGAGI. Here the CDR3 reads CASKGAEEKLFF. The CDR3 DNA reads as TGTGCCAGCAAGGGCGCGGAGGAAAAACTGTTTTTT.